This T cell receptor (beta chain) was identified in a study of spatial heterogeneity in lung cancer. The study's findings and limits: Tumor mutation count correlated with how many alpha and beta TCRs expanded intratumorally.

Each CDR3 protein is one row after TCRdb ran MiXCR on the 5' RACE reads. The sample gives fewer than 30,000 distinct CDR3 sequences, roughly 6.9% of which show up once; approximately 23% is in the top ten. V dropped 2 bases and J dropped 0 bases, with 6 bases sitting between them. CDR1 MDHEN and CDR2 SYDVKM come from the germline V gene. The CDR3 has 14 residues. Time point denoted: sample taken at primary tumor resection. This clonotype was observed at least ten times. Its antigen is not identified. The input for sequencing was lung tumor tissue, taken at surgery. The clonotype originates from a male donor with early-stage non-small cell lung cancer. This sequence joins TRBV28 and TRBJ2-3; D gene unclear. CDR3 nucleotides: TGTGCCAGCAGTTTAAGGGATAGCACAGATACGCAGTATTTT. Protein sequence: CASSLRDSTDTQYF.